The clone carrying this TCR beta chain was seen a few times. Its antigen is as yet unknown. This sample is drawn from a study of long-term antiretroviral therapy in people with HIV. Study observations and caveats: Every time point showed a repertoire led by clones expanded before ART.

The CDR3 covers 13 residues. V shed 5 bases and J shed 3 bases, with 11 bases lying between them. Germline assignment: CDR1 SGHDN and CDR2 FVKESK. This was the immunoSEQ v3.0 assay at survey level. Sequencing used immunoSEQ multiplex PCR; TCRdb keeps in-frame clones, though not all of them. The sample consists of 35,000 to 45,000 clones, roughly 78% of them appearing once. Sequenced material: unsorted PBMCs, taken 3.4 years after starting antiretroviral therapy. The chain couples TRBV14 to TRBJ2-7; unclear D gene. The TCR originated in a man in his thirties or forties with HIV. Here the CDR3 reads CASSYGRIYEQYF. In DNA, the CDR3 is TGTGCCAGCAGCTATGGACGGATCTACGAGCAGTACTTC.